Below, 19 T cell receptor beta chains from the same sample are listed, as sequenced in a study of blood T cell repertoires in COVID-19. Libraries were prepared by immunoSEQ multiplex PCR; TCRdb keeps only in-frame clonotypes and omits some of them. The data contain some 140,000 clones, around 85% of them singletons. The specimen was peripheral blood. The receptors originated from a woman aged 55-75 years with acute or convalescent COVID-19.

This clone was seen only once. The rearrangement links TRBV2 to TRBJ1-1; 7 positions match TRBD1. The CDR3 totals 13 residues. V was clipped by 8 bases and J by 6 bases; unmatched bases: 9. CDR1 is SNHLY and CDR2 is FYNNEI in the germline V gene. The CDR3 protein is CASQGQLNAEAFF. CDR3 nucleotide sequence: TGTGCCAGCCAGGGACAGCTCAACGCTGAAGCTTTCTTT.

V is TRBV7-2 and J is TRBJ1-5; maybe TRBD1 (6 bases). Trimming cost V 3 bases and J 7 bases, with 7 bases left between them. Looked up from germline, CDR1 is SGHTA and CDR2 is FQGNSA. The CDR3 consists of 12 residues. The CDR3: CASSFGGQPQHF. The CDR3 region has the DNA TGTGCCAGCAGCTTTGGGGGCCAGCCCCAGCATTTT.

The V call is TRBV13, the J call TRBJ2-3, with a tentative D call TRBD2 (7 bases). The ends were cut back, 0 bases at V and 6 bases at J, with 10 bases in the middle. Per the germline V gene, CDR1 is PRHDT and CDR2 is FYEKMQ (reference sequence). The CDR3 extends over 14 amino acids. The CDR3 region is CASSLGRGGDTQYF. CDR3 sequence (DNA): TGTGCCAGCAGCTTAGGCAGGGGAGGGGATACGCAGTATTTT.

The rearrangement joins TRBV19 to TRBJ2-2; D gene ambiguous. Per the germline V gene, CDR1 is LNHDA and CDR2 is SQIVND (reference sequence). V was shortened by 3 bases and J by 5 bases, with 10 bases between the two germline ends. The CDR3 spans 14 residues. CDR3 loop: CASSIQRETGELFF. Here the CDR3 DNA reads TGTGCCAGTAGTATCCAAAGAGAGACCGGGGAGCTGTTTTTT. The full variable domain, completed using reference TRBV19 and TRBJ2-2, is DGGITQSPKYLFRKEGQNVTLSCEQNLNHDAMYWYRQDPGQGLRLIYYSQIVNDFQKGDIAEGYSVSREKKESFPLTVTSAQKNPTAFYLCASSIQRETGELFFGEGSRLTVL.

The chain carries TRBV11-1 and TRBJ2-3; D uncertain. Germline V gene data show CDR1 as SGHAT and CDR2 as FQDESV (reference sequence). The CDR3 runs 14 residues. The V end lost 6 bases, the J end lost 1 base, and 11 bases lay between the germline ends. This CDR3 is CASRSTPGTDTQYF. CDR3 coding DNA: TGTGCCAGCAGAAGTACGCCGGGCACAGATACGCAGTATTTT.

CDR3 nucleotide sequence: TGCGCCAGCAGCTTAGGAGGGGCAAATGGAAACACCATATATTTT. Translated, it gives CASSLGGANGNTIYF. The chain has TRBV5-1 and TRBJ1-3, with D possibly being TRBD1 (5 bases). Germline CDR1 SGHRS, CDR2 YFSETQ. CDR3 length equals 15 residues. The ends were cut back, 2 bases at V and 3 bases at J, with 12 bases in the middle.

This clone was found many times. This rearrangement joins TRBV3-1 (or the pseudogene TRBV3-2) to TRBJ1-4, with D perhaps matching TRBD1 (6 bases). CDR3 length: 16 amino acids. CDR1 is LGHDT and CDR2 is YNNKEL in the germline V gene (reference sequence). V was cut by 3 bases and J by 4 bases, with 15 bases left in between. The CDR3 nucleotides are TGTGCCAGCAGCCACCGTAGCTGGGGGCTTAATGAAAAACTGTTTTTT. Protein: CASSHRSWGLNEKLFF.

V and J are TRBV9 and TRBJ2-2, with D perhaps matching TRBD2 (5 bases). V was cut by 3 bases and J by 6 bases, with 12 bases left in between. The germline gives CDR1 SGDLS, CDR2 YYNGEE. CDR3 length equals 14 residues. CDR3 region: CASSASPGAGELFF. CDR3 coding DNA: TGTGCCAGCAGCGCTTCTCCCGGGGCCGGGGAGCTGTTTTTT.

V and J are TRBV6-5 and TRBJ1-1; the D is unclear. The germline CDR1 and CDR2 sequences are MNHEY and SVGAGI. V was trimmed by 8 bases and J by 0 bases, leaving 16 bases between them. The CDR3 covers 15 residues. The CDR3 DNA follows: TGTGCCAGCCTTCCATTGGCCAAGATGAACACTGAAGCTTTCTTT. Translated, it gives CASLPLAKMNTEAFF.

This sequence joins TRBV5-1 and TRBJ2-7; 8 bases align to TRBD1. The CDR3 consists of 16 residues. V dropped 4 bases and J dropped 2; count of bases not matched to a gene: 11. Germline assignment: CDR1 SGHRS and CDR2 YFSETQ. In DNA, the CDR3 is TGCGCCAGCAGCGAGGGGAAGGCAGGGGGCCCCTACGAGCAGTACGTC. Amino acid sequence: CASSEGKAGGPYEQYV.

J is TRBJ2-7 and V is TRBV6-6; the match to TRBD1 covers 10 bases. There are 15 residues in the CDR3. The germline V gene encodes CDR1 MNHNY and CDR2 SVGAGI (reference sequence). Trimming at V came to 6 bases and at J to 4 bases, leaving 9 bases not matched to a gene. Here the CDR3 reads CASSHGTGDLYEQYF. In DNA, the CDR3 is TGTGCCAGCAGCCACGGGACAGGGGATTTATACGAGCAGTACTTC.

This sequence joins TRBV18 and TRBJ1-1, with D unresolved. The CDR3 contains 16 residues. The V and J ends lost 8 bases and 4 bases respectively, with 23 bases between them. Germline loops: CDR1 KGHSH, CDR2 LQKENI. DNA of the CDR3: TGTGCCAGCGGAACTGGCCGGACTCCAGGTGGCACTGAAGCTTTCTTT. It encodes CASGTGRTPGGTEAFF.

The rearrangement uses TRBV30 and TRBJ2-1; 11 bases line up with TRBD2. The trim removed 1 base at V and 15 bases at J, leaving 20 bases unmatched. Per the germline V gene, CDR1 is GTSNPN and CDR2 is SVGIG (reference sequence). CDR3 length equals 17 residues. The CDR3 DNA is TGTGCCTGGAGTGGTAAAAGGATGATAGCGGGGGGGCACCCCCGGTTCTTC. Translated: CAWSGKRMIAGGHPRFF.

This chain links TRBV3-1 (or the pseudogene TRBV3-2) with TRBJ1-4, with a weak D call TRBD1 (5 bases). The CDR3 covers 16 residues. The germline V and J ends were trimmed by 0 bases and 4 bases, with 12 bases remaining between them. Germline CDR1 reads LGHDT; CDR2 reads YNNKEL (reference sequence). In DNA form, the CDR3 reads TGTGCCAGCAGCCAAGAAGGCAGGGCCATTAATGAAAAACTGTTTTTT. Translated: CASSQEGRAINEKLFF.

The V call is TRBV5-1, the J call TRBJ1-1, with a possible D match to TRBD1 (5 bases). The germline V gene encodes CDR1 SGHRS and CDR2 YFSETQ. The CDR3 sequence is 15 residues long. The germline V and J ends were trimmed by 4 bases and 1 base, with 14 bases remaining between them. The CDR3 reads CASSKGDFPNTEAFF. The CDR3, as DNA: TGCGCCAGCAGCAAAGGGGACTTTCCGAACACTGAAGCTTTCTTT. The complete variable domain, with remaining parts taken from reference TRBV5-1 and TRBJ1-1, reads KAGVTQTPRYLIKTRGQQVTLSCSPISGHRSVSWYQQTPGQGLQFLFEYFSETQRNKGNFPGRFSGRQFSNSRSEMNVSTLELGDSALYLCASSKGDFPNTEAFFGQGTRLTVV.

This clone came up once. This rearrangement joins TRBV19 to TRBJ1-2, with a tentative D call TRBD1 (6 bases). Looked up from germline, CDR1 is LNHDA and CDR2 is SQIVND (reference sequence). Trimming cost V 1 base and J 4 bases, with 10 bases left between them. The CDR3 covers 14 residues. CDR3 residues: CASSIADSFYGYTF. In nucleotides, the CDR3 is TGTGCCAGTAGTATAGCGGACAGCTTCTATGGCTACACCTTC. The complete variable domain, with remaining parts taken from reference TRBV19 and TRBJ1-2, reads DGGITQSPKYLFRKEGQNVTLSCEQNLNHDAMYWYRQDPGQGLRLIYYSQIVNDFQKGDIAEGYSVSREKKESFPLTVTSAQKNPTAFYLCASSIADSFYGYTFGSGTRLTVV.

The chain joins TRBV30 to TRBJ2-5; 7 bases align to TRBD2. The CDR3 is made up of 16 amino acids. V dropped 0 bases and J dropped 5; count of bases not matched to a gene: 12. Germline CDR1 GTSNPN, CDR2 SVGIG (reference sequence). CDR3 bases: TGTGCCTGGAGTGTACTGGGGAAAGCGGGGAGGGAGACCCAGTACTTC. Translated: CAWSVLGKAGRETQYF. The full variable domain, with the rest looked up from reference TRBV30 and TRBJ2-5, is SQTIHQWPATLVQPVGSPLSLECTVEGTSNPNLYWYRQAAGRGLQLLFYSVGIGQISSEVPQNLSASRPQDRQFILSSKKLLLSDSGFYLCAWSVLGKAGRETQYFGPGTRLLVL.

The gene calls are TRBV3-1 (or the pseudogene TRBV3-2) and TRBJ1-2; D might be TRBD1 (5 bases). This CDR3 has 16 residues. V shed 4 bases and J shed 1 base, with 16 bases lying between them. The germline V gene encodes CDR1 LGHDT and CDR2 YNNKEL (reference sequence). The CDR3 DNA is TGTGCCAGCAGCCCGAAGTGGGGGGGAGGTAACTATGGCTACACCTTC. Translation: CASSPKWGGGNYGYTF.

The chain couples TRBV18 to TRBJ2-7; possibly TRBD1 for D (6 bases). This CDR3 has 15 amino acids. V shed 3 bases and J shed 5 bases, with 17 bases lying between them. CDR1 is KGHSH and CDR2 is LQKENI in the germline V gene. CDR3: CASSPGTRKGHEQYF. The CDR3 nucleotides read TGTGCCAGCTCACCCGGGACACGCAAAGGTCACGAGCAGTACTTC.